These T cell receptor beta chains were read from a single sample in a study of Siglec-9 on CD8 T cells in melanoma. Measured with immunoSEQ multiplex PCR; TCRdb has only the in-frame clones, and not every one. Among more than 30,000 clones listed, about four fifths were seen once. Material: Siglec-9- CD8+ T cells sorted from blood. Source of these receptors: a human donor in good health. The CDR3 runs from the conserved cysteine through the conserved F or W. Each record gives: CDR3 DNA, CDR3 protein, J gene, clone size, V gene, D gene. D genes are given only for firm matches. Not every row has a clone size; where given, it reads once, few, many or a size class.

TGTGCCAGCAGCTTGGAGGGACTGACGACCTACGAGCAGTACTTC,CASSLEGLTTYEQYF,TRBJ2-7,-,TRBV5-4,-
TGTGCCAGCAGCTCCTACCCCACAGGAGCCCTCTACGAGCAGTACTTC,CASSSYPTGALYEQYF,TRBJ2-7,once,TRBV7-3,-
TGCGCCAGTAGGGAGGGGGGCACTTTGAGAGAAAAACTGTTTTTT,CASREGGTLREKLFF,TRBJ1-4,-,TRBV10-1,-
TGTGCCTGGAGTGTACTAGGCACAGATACGCAGTATTTT,CAWSVLGTDTQYF,TRBJ2-3,-,TRBV30,-
TGTGCCAGCAGTTACTCGATAGGACAGACAGTCTACGAGCAGTACTTC,CASSYSIGQTVYEQYF,TRBJ2-7,-,TRBV6-5,-
TGTGCCAGCAGCCAAACTTATAGCACAGATACGCAGTATTTT,CASSQTYSTDTQYF,TRBJ2-3,-,TRBV14,-
TGTGCCAGCACGGGACTCGGCGAAGCAGTGCAGTTCTTC,CASTGLGEAVQFF,TRBJ2-1,-,TRBV6-1,-
TGTGCCAGCAGCTTGTGGGGACATTTAAATTCACCCCTCCACTTT,CASSLWGHLNSPLHF,TRBJ1-6,-,TRBV5-8,-
TGTGCCATCGACCGCGAAGCCCAAGAGCAGTACTTC,CAIDREAQEQYF,TRBJ2-7,-,TRBV7-9,-
TGTGCCAGCAGCTTAGCCGGGACAGGGGGCTACGAGCAGTACTTC,CASSLAGTGGYEQYF,TRBJ2-7,few,TRBV7-9,TRBD1
TGTGCCAGCAAGGTGGCAGGGGGCTTCCATGAGCAGTTCTTC,CASKVAGGFHEQFF,TRBJ2-1,-,TRBV2,TRBD1
TGTGCCAGTACCATCGGGTCAGGGACCAACAATGAGCAGTTCTTC,CASTIGSGTNNEQFF,TRBJ2-1,-,TRBV19,-
TGTGCCAGTAGTATAGATACTCAGGAATCTGGGGCCAACGTCCTGACTTTC,CASSIDTQESGANVLTF,TRBJ2-6,-,TRBV19,-
TGTGCCAGCAGCGGGAATGAAAAACTGTTTTTT,CASSGNEKLFF,TRBJ1-4,-,TRBV7-9,-
TGTGCCAGCAGCTTAGATCCACTAGCGGGCCACAATGAGCAGTTCTTC,CASSLDPLAGHNEQFF,TRBJ2-1,-,TRBV7-9,TRBD2
TGTGCCAGCAGTTTCGGACTCTCCTATAATTCACCCCTCCACTTT,CASSFGLSYNSPLHF,TRBJ1-6,-,TRBV28,-
TGTGCCAGCAGCTTAGAGACAGGGTCCTACGAGCAGTACTTC,CASSLETGSYEQYF,TRBJ2-7,-,TRBV7-2,TRBD1
TGTGCCAGTAGTATAATGACAGGGATTACCGGGGAGCTGTTTTTT,CASSIMTGITGELFF,TRBJ2-2,-,TRBV19,TRBD1
TGTGCCAGCAGCTTACTGGGGTCTGAAGCTTTCTTT,CASSLLGSEAFF,TRBJ1-1,-,TRBV7-9,-
TGTGCCAGCAGCGTAGAAGGGCGGAGCACAGATACGCAGTATTTT,CASSVEGRSTDTQYF,TRBJ2-3,-,TRBV9,-
TGTGCCAGCAGCTTACAACCGGTTTCCTACAATGAGCAGTTCTTC,CASSLQPVSYNEQFF,TRBJ2-1,-,TRBV7-3,-
TGTGCCAGCAGCCCTCGGACAGGGTCCCCCACTGAAGCTTTCTTT,CASSPRTGSPTEAFF,TRBJ1-1,-,TRBV11-2,TRBD1
TGTGCCAGTAGTACCTGGACTAGCGGGTCCTACAATGAGCAGTTCTTC,CASSTWTSGSYNEQFF,TRBJ2-1,-,TRBV19,TRBD2
TGTGCCAGCAGCCCGACCGGGACAGGGGGCCTAGCAGATACGCAGTATTTT,CASSPTGTGGLADTQYF,TRBJ2-3,-,TRBV5-6,TRBD1
TGCGCCAGCAGCTTGGCAGGGGGACTAGCGGGAGGAACAGATACGCAGTATTTT,CASSLAGGLAGGTDTQYF,TRBJ2-3,-,TRBV5-1,TRBD2
TGTGCCACCAGCAGATCGGTGTCGGCGGGAGGAGGAGAGACCCAGTACTTC,CATSRSVSAGGGETQYF,TRBJ2-5,-,TRBV15,TRBD2
TGTGCCAGTAGTTCGAGAAAGGGGACAGGAGACCAAGAGACCCAGTACTTC,CASSSRKGTGDQETQYF,TRBJ2-5,-,TRBV19,TRBD1
TGTGCAAGTCGCTCTACTAGCGGGAGGGTCAATGAGCAGTTCTTC,CASRSTSGRVNEQFF,TRBJ2-1,-,TRBV12-2,-
TGTGCCGGCAGCTTAGGGCAGCCCGAAGCTTTCTTT,CAGSLGQPEAFF,TRBJ1-1,-,TRBV7-9,-
TGTGCCAGCAGTTTATCGATTGACAGTTCCTACGAGCAGTACTTC,CASSLSIDSSYEQYF,TRBJ2-7,-,TRBV27,-
TGTGCCAGCAGCTTAATGATGGGTGAGCAGTTCTTC,CASSLMMGEQFF,TRBJ2-1,-,TRBV13,-
TGTGCCAGCAGCCCCGCGCCGTTCAAAGGCTATGGCTACACCTTC,CASSPAPFKGYGYTF,TRBJ1-2,-,TRBV11-2,-
TGCAGCGTTGAATTTAGGGCGAACTATGGCTACACCTTC,CSVEFRANYGYTF,TRBJ1-2,-,TRBV29-1,-
TGTGCCAGCAGCTTAGAGGGCCCAAGTTACAATGAGCAGTTCTTC,CASSLEGPSYNEQFF,TRBJ2-1,-,TRBV7-6,-
TGCGCCAGCAGCTTGGCCCTAGCGGGACAGACAGATACGCAGTATTTT,CASSLALAGQTDTQYF,TRBJ2-3,-,TRBV5-1,TRBD2
TGTGCCAGCAGTTTATCTGGGTTTGGCAATCAGCCCCAGCATTTT,CASSLSGFGNQPQHF,TRBJ1-5,-,TRBV28,-
TGTGCCAGCAGCCCCCCCACTAGTGACAATGAGCAGTTCTTC,CASSPPTSDNEQFF,TRBJ2-1,-,TRBV7-8,-
TGTGCCAGCAGTTTGTCCTGGAGCACTGAAGCTTTCTTT,CASSLSWSTEAFF,TRBJ1-1,few,TRBV28,-
TGTGCCAGCAGTTTAGCCGGGGACAGAGGCATCGGGGGGCAGTACTTC,CASSLAGDRGIGGQYF,TRBJ2-7,once,TRBV7-8,-
TGTGCCAGCAGCTTTCGGAATCTTAACAATGAGCAGTTCTTC,CASSFRNLNNEQFF,TRBJ2-1,-,TRBV11-3,-
TGTGCCAGCAGACCTGGAAAGGGGACAGGGAGTTTCAACGAGCAGTACTTC,CASRPGKGTGSFNEQYF,TRBJ2-7,-,TRBV2,TRBD1
TGTGCCAGCAGCTTAGCCCGACTAGCGTCTTGGGAGGAGCAGTTCTTC,CASSLARLASWEEQFF,TRBJ2-1,-,TRBV7-8,TRBD2
TGCGCCAGCGATTTGGACGGTAGCGGGGGGGCCTACAATGAGCAGTTCTTC,CASDLDGSGGAYNEQFF,TRBJ2-1,-,TRBV5-1,TRBD2
TGTGCCAGCAGCGTAGTTGGGAGCGTCACCTACAATGAGCAGTTCTTC,CASSVVGSVTYNEQFF,TRBJ2-1,-,TRBV9,-
TGTGCCAGTAGTATAGGTTGGACTAGCGGCTCCTACGAGCAGTACTTC,CASSIGWTSGSYEQYF,TRBJ2-7,-,TRBV19,TRBD2
TGTGCCAGCAGCGGGACAGGGCACGGGGAGCTGTTTTTT,CASSGTGHGELFF,TRBJ2-2,-,TRBV28,TRBD1
TGCGCCAGCAGCCAAGACTCTGAAACCTACGAGCAGTACTTC,CASSQDSETYEQYF,TRBJ2-7,-,TRBV4-1,-